These T cell receptor beta chains were read from a single sample in a study of cytomegalovirus exposure and HLA in healthy donors. TCRdb keeps only in-frame clones here, not all; method: immunoSEQ multiplex PCR. The sample contains about 300,000 clones, roughly 90% of which appear only once. The sample consisted of PBMCs. Receptor source: a man in his forties in good health and CMV-seropositive. The CDR3 runs from the conserved cysteine through the conserved F or W. Each record gives: CDR3 protein, CDR3 DNA, D gene, J gene, clone size, V gene. D genes are given only for firm matches. Part of the rows lack a size; the others show once, few, many or a class for expanded clones.

CDR3aa: CASRKLAGAYNEQFF; CDR3nt: TGTGCCAGCAGAAAACTAGCGGGGGCCTACAATGAGCAGTTCTTC; d_gene: TRBD2; j_gene: TRBJ2-1; abundance: -; v_gene: TRBV27
CDR3aa: CASSFSGGSPTWGTEAFF; CDR3nt: TGTGCCAGCAGCTTTTCTGGGGGGAGTCCGACTTGGGGCACTGAAGCTTTCTTT; d_gene: -; j_gene: TRBJ1-1; abundance: -; v_gene: TRBV5-5
CDR3aa: CASSEEVDRTYEQYF; CDR3nt: TGTGCCAGCAGTGAAGAGGTGGACAGAACCTACGAGCAGTACTTC; d_gene: -; j_gene: TRBJ2-7; abundance: -; v_gene: TRBV6-1
CDR3aa: CASSIGGLRADTQYF; CDR3nt: TGTGCCAGTAGTATCGGCGGCTTGAGGGCAGATACGCAGTATTTT; d_gene: -; j_gene: TRBJ2-3; abundance: -; v_gene: TRBV19
CDR3aa: CASSPRAGGYEQYF; CDR3nt: TGTGCCAGCAGTCCGCGAGCAGGGGGCTACGAGCAGTACTTC; d_gene: TRBD1; j_gene: TRBJ2-7; abundance: -; v_gene: TRBV27
CDR3aa: CASNPTTGTGLTYEQYF; CDR3nt: TGTGCCAGCAACCCCACCACCGGGACAGGGCTTACCTACGAGCAGTACTTC; d_gene: TRBD1; j_gene: TRBJ2-7; abundance: -; v_gene: TRBV27
CDR3aa: CASSVGTYSGANVLTF; CDR3nt: TGTGCCAGCAGCGTGGGGACATACTCTGGGGCCAACGTCCTGACTTTC; d_gene: -; j_gene: TRBJ2-6; abundance: -; v_gene: TRBV9
CDR3aa: CATSRDKGPGGNTIYF; CDR3nt: TGTGCCACCAGCAGAGATAAAGGCCCGGGAGGAAACACCATATATTTT; d_gene: -; j_gene: TRBJ1-3; abundance: once; v_gene: TRBV15
CDR3aa: CASSGLFTDTQYF; CDR3nt: TGTGCCAGCAGCGGACTTTTCACAGATACGCAGTATTTT; d_gene: -; j_gene: TRBJ2-3; abundance: -; v_gene: TRBV27
CDR3aa: CASSPETAGNTIYF; CDR3nt: TGTGCCAGCTCACCAGAGACAGCTGGAAACACCATATATTTT; d_gene: -; j_gene: TRBJ1-3; abundance: -; v_gene: TRBV18